This is a list of T cell receptor beta chains from one sample in a study of blood T cell repertoires in COVID-19. Profiling relied on immunoSEQ multiplex PCR, and the TCRdb table lists in-frame clones only, not all of them. This table has 93,000 or so clones, about 88% appearing once. The sequenced sample consisted of peripheral blood. These receptors all come from a human donor in a cohort sampled during active COVID-19. Each CDR3 is given with its conserved first and last residue. D genes are given only for firm matches. Only part of the rows carry a size: once, few, many, or a class if the clone is expanded.

j_gene | v_gene | d_gene | abundance | CDR3nt | CDR3aa
TRBJ1-2 | TRBV29-1 | TRBD1 | - | TGCAGCGTCCCCCGACAGGGCGCCTACACCTTC | CSVPRQGAYTF
TRBJ1-2 | TRBV19 | - | - | TGTGCCAGTAGCCTCTCCTCCCACAGGGACGACTATGGCTACACCTTC | CASSLSSHRDDYGYTF
TRBJ2-7 | TRBV28 | - | once | TGTGCCAGCAGTTTATGGCGGGGACCCTGGGAGCAGTACTTC | CASSLWRGPWEQYF
TRBJ2-1 | TRBV11-1 | - | few | TGTGCCAGCAGCTTATACGGGAATCACAATGAGCAGTTCTTC | CASSLYGNHNEQFF
TRBJ2-2 | TRBV11-2 | TRBD2 | - | TGTGCCAGCAGCCCTAACCCCGGGACTAGCGGAGCCGGGGAGCTGTTTTTT | CASSPNPGTSGAGELFF
TRBJ2-7 | TRBV28 | TRBD1 | - | TGTGCCAGTCAGACAGGGACCCACTACGAGCAGTACTTC | CASQTGTHYEQYF
TRBJ1-1 | TRBV2 | TRBD1 | - | TGTGCCAGCAGTGACGTGACAGGGCGACGCTCCATGAACACTGAAGCTTTCTTT | CASSDVTGRRSMNTEAFF
TRBJ2-3 | TRBV27 | TRBD2 | - | TGTGCCAGCAGTTTCCGAGGTACTTCGGCGGGAGGGCCCAGCACAGATACGCAGTATTTT | CASSFRGTSAGGPSTDTQYF
TRBJ1-1 | TRBV7-9 | - | once | TGTGCCAGCAGCCCAAACAGGGACACTGAAGCTTTCTTT | CASSPNRDTEAFF
TRBJ2-5 | TRBV5-1 | - | - | TGCGCCAGCAGCGCGGGTGCTCGCCAAGAGACCCAGTACTTC | CASSAGARQETQYF
TRBJ1-2 | TRBV12-3/TRBV12-4 | - | - | TGTGCCAGCAGTTTGGACAGACAGATCTACACCTTC | CASSLDRQIYTF
TRBJ2-1 | TRBV30 | - | - | TGTGCCTGGAGTGGGGGGGTTGAGCAGTTCTTC | CAWSGGVEQFF
TRBJ1-2 | TRBV6-6 | TRBD1 | - | TGTGCCAGCTCCACCGGGACAGGGGTGTCGTATGGCTACACCTTC | CASSTGTGVSYGYTF
TRBJ2-6 | TRBV18 | - | - | TGTGCCAGCTCACCTCAGGGTGGCTTCTCTGGGGCCAACGTCCTGACTTTC | CASSPQGGFSGANVLTF
TRBJ2-5 | TRBV6-5 | TRBD1 | - | TGTGCCAGCAGCCGGGACAGGGATGTGGAGACCCAGTACTTC | CASSRDRDVETQYF
TRBJ2-7 | TRBV6-6 | TRBD2 | - | TGTGCCAGCATCCAGGGACTAGGACCCTACGAGCAGTACTTC | CASIQGLGPYEQYF
TRBJ2-6 | TRBV11-2 | - | - | TGTGCCAGCAGCATCAGGGGGGCTGGGGCCAACGTCCTGACTTTC | CASSIRGAGANVLTF
TRBJ2-3 | TRBV7-2 | - | - | TGTGCCAGCAGCCCTCTAGGATGGCCCACAGATACGCAGTATTTT | CASSPLGWPTDTQYF
TRBJ2-7 | TRBV28 | - | - | TGTGCCAGCAGTTTTATTTCGGGAGAAGGTTACGAGCAGTACTTC | CASSFISGEGYEQYF
TRBJ2-2 | TRBV19 | - | - | TGTGCCAGTAGTATACGAGGGACTCCTTACACCGGGGAGCTGTTTTTT | CASSIRGTPYTGELFF
TRBJ1-2 | TRBV6-5 | TRBD1 | - | TGTGCCAGCGGACAGGGAGCTAACTATGGCTACACCTTC | CASGQGANYGYTF
TRBJ2-3 | TRBV11-2 | - | - | TGTGCCAGCAGCTTTACTAGAGGGGGAGATACGCAGTATTTT | CASSFTRGGDTQYF
TRBJ1-1 | TRBV7-9 | - | - | TGTGCCAGCAGCTCCACCCCCCGCCCGGGAGCTTTCTTT | CASSSTPRPGAFF
TRBJ2-3 | TRBV7-2 | - | few | TGTGCCAGCAGCTTAGACGAGGGTCCTAACACAGATACGCAGTATTTT | CASSLDEGPNTDTQYF
TRBJ2-3 | TRBV11-2 | - | - | TGTGCCAGCAGACGAAACTCCGGGACTGATACGCAGTATTTT | CASRRNSGTDTQYF
TRBJ2-5 | TRBV11-2 | - | - | TGTGCCAGCAGCTTAGTAGGCAGGGATGAGACCCAGTACTTC | CASSLVGRDETQYF
TRBJ2-1 | TRBV7-3 | TRBD2 | - | TGTGCCAGCAGCTTAGACTTTTCGGGGGGGCAGTTCTTC | CASSLDFSGGQFF
TRBJ2-7 | TRBV11-2 | TRBD2 | - | TGTGCCAGCAGCTTGGCGGGAGGGTACAACGAGCAGTACTTC | CASSLAGGYNEQYF
TRBJ2-5 | TRBV18 | TRBD1 | - | TGTGCCAGCTCACCAGACAGGGGTGGGGTCCAAGAGACCCAGTACTTC | CASSPDRGGVQETQYF
TRBJ2-3 | TRBV7-9 | TRBD1 | - | TGTGCCAGCAGCTGGGGCCACGAGGGGGCCACAGATACGCAGTATTTT | CASSWGHEGATDTQYF
TRBJ2-3 | TRBV24-1 | TRBD2 | - | TGTGCCACCAGCCGAGGACTAGCGGGGGGAACCACAGATACGCAGTATTTT | CATSRGLAGGTTDTQYF
TRBJ2-1 | TRBV4-1 | TRBD2 | - | TGCGCCAGTCGCAGCGGGGGGGCCGGGAATGAGCAGTTCTTC | CASRSGGAGNEQFF
TRBJ1-5 | TRBV7-2 | - | - | TGTGCCAGCAGCTTAGGGCCGAACAATCAGCCCCAGCATTTT | CASSLGPNNQPQHF
TRBJ1-2 | TRBV4-1 | - | - | TGCGCCAGCAGCCAAGTGGGGGTCCAGGGGAGCTATGGCTACACCTTC | CASSQVGVQGSYGYTF
TRBJ2-5 | TRBV5-1 | TRBD1 | - | TGCGCCAGCAGCTTGGGACAGGGTGCGACCCAGTACTTC | CASSLGQGATQYF
TRBJ2-1 | TRBV3-1/TRBV3-2 | TRBD2 | - | TGTGCCAGCAACCCAGCGGGAGGGGGTGAGCAGTTCTTC | CASNPAGGGEQFF
TRBJ1-1 | TRBV30 | - | few | TGTGCCTGGAACAGGGAGACTGAAGCTTTCTTT | CAWNRETEAFF